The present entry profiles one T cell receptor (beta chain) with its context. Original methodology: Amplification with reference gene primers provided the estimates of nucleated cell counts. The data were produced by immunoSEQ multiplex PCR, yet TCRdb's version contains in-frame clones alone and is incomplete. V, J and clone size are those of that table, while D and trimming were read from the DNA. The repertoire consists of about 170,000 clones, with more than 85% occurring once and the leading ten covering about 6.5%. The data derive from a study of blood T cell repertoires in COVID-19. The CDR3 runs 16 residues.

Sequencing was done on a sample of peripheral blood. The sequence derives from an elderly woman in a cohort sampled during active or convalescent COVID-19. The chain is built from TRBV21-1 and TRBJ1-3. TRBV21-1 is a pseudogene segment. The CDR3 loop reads CASTTVNWFSGNTIYF. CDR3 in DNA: TGTGCCAGCACCACCGTAAACTGGTTCTCTGGAAACACCATATATTTT.